The 3 T cell receptor beta chains presented below share a single source sample, sequenced in a study of neoadjuvant nivolumab and ipilimumab in lung cancer (dated by TCRdb to 2020 to 2022). The time point label on this specimen signifies: at surgical resection after neoadjuvant nivolumab +/- ipilimumab. Library creation used the immunoSEQ multiplex PCR assay. In TCRdb, the immuneACCESS table is reduced to in-frame sequences with V and J assigned. These tables do not hold every clone; where another copy was compared, an unresolved V gene accounts for under half, and the others remain unexplained. This sample comprises about 25,000 clones, 82% of them detected only once. In total, the top ten clones hold approximately 8.6% of the sample. The source was tumor tissue, collected after neoadjuvant nivolumab, alone or with ipilimumab, at or shortly before surgery. The receptor source for this set is an adult with non-small cell lung cancer.

The chain combines TRBV18 with TRBJ2-3, with no clear D. V was shortened by 3 bases and J by 5 bases, with 12 bases between the two germline ends. CDR3 length: 14 residues. Per the germline V gene, CDR1 is KGHSH and CDR2 is LQKENI. The CDR3: CASSPQGSEDTQYF. CDR3 DNA sequence: TGTGCCAGCTCACCTCAAGGGTCCGAAGATACGCAGTATTTT. The variable domain in full, completed from reference TRBV18 and TRBJ2-3, reads NAGVMQNPRHLVRRRGQEARLRCSPMKGHSHVYWYRQLPEEGLKFMVYLQKENIIDESGMPKERFSAEFPKEGPSILRIQQVVRGDSAAYFCASSPQGSEDTQYFGPGTRLTVL.

The genes are TRBV7-2 and TRBJ2-1; D is unclear. The CDR3 is 16 residues long. CDR1 and CDR2 (germline): SGHTA, FQGNSA. The V end was cut by 5 bases, the J end by 8 bases, with 22 bases between. The CDR3 sequence: CASSPSGARRVDEQFF. The CDR3 DNA sequence: TGTGCCAGCAGCCCCTCGGGCGCGCGACGGGTCGATGAGCAGTTCTTC.

The chain links TRBV25-1 to TRBJ1-4; 7 bases match TRBD1. CDR1 MGHDK and CDR2 SYGVNS come from the germline V gene. The CDR3 spans 14 residues. The junction had 5 bases not matched to a gene; V was cut back by 2 bases and J by 8 bases. CDR3 loop: CASSEGQGDEKLFF. The CDR3 nucleotides read TGTGCCAGCAGTGAAGGGCAGGGGGACGAAAAACTGTTTTTT.